This entry lists 17 T cell receptor beta chains sequenced from one sample in a study of blood T cell repertoires in COVID-19 (dated by TCRdb to 2019 to 2021). Library prep was done by the immunoSEQ multiplex PCR assay. TCRdb retrieved this table from immuneACCESS and kept in-frame rearrangements only. Not all clones are present; in checked studies, unresolved V genes account for under half, and no reason is known for the remainder. This sample comprises 150,000 to 200,000 clones, about nine tenths of them detected only once. Jointly, the top ten make up 2.1% of the sample. Material for sequencing was peripheral blood. Every receptor here comes from a man in his 70s with active or convalescent COVID-19.

The CDR3: CASSRGTNSYNEQFF. The CDR3 DNA follows: TGTGCCAGCAGCCGAGGGACTAACTCCTACAATGAGCAGTTCTTC. V usage is TRBV7-6 and J usage is TRBJ2-1, with TRBD2 identical over 7 bases. CDR1 is SGHVS and CDR2 is FNYEAQ in the germline V gene. This CDR3 comprises 15 residues. J was trimmed by 0 bases and V by 5 bases; bases with no gene match: 4.

This sequence joins TRBV28 and TRBJ1-2, with D unclear. In germline, CDR1 is MDHEN, CDR2 SYDVKM. Trimming stripped 2 bases from V and 6 bases from J, with 19 bases between. The CDR3 is 16 residues long. CDR3 coding DNA: TGTGCCAGCAGTTTAGTGTTTGGTAGGCTGCGGGATGGCTACACCTTC. Translation: CASSLVFGRLRDGYTF.

A single count supports this clone. The chain employs TRBV29-1 and TRBJ2-7; 9 positions match TRBD2. Germline V gene sequence: CDR1 SQVTM, CDR2 ANQGSEA. This CDR3 region has 14 residues. Trimming took 5 bases from V and 4 from J; bases not matched to a gene: 9. The CDR3 DNA follows: TGCAGCGTTTGGGCGGGAGGGCCGCTTTACGAGCAGTACTTC. This translates into CSVWAGGPLYEQYF.

V and J are TRBV18 and TRBJ2-1; D is uncertain. CDR3 length: 12 residues. Germline V CDR1 and CDR2: KGHSH, LQKENI. The ends were cut back, 6 bases at V and 8 bases at J, with 11 bases in the middle. The CDR3 nucleotides are TGTGCCAGCTCCCTTAAGCGATATGAGCAGTTCTTC. Protein sequence: CASSLKRYEQFF.

This chain joins TRBV24-1 and TRBJ1-2; D is unresolved. Germline V gene lookup returns CDR1 KGHDR and CDR2 SFDVKD. Trimming pared 4 bases from V and 7 bases from J, leaving 18 bases between. CDR3 length: 15 amino acids. Here the CDR3 DNA reads TGTGCCACCAGTGACGCGAGGATGGAGGTCGGTGGCTACACCTTC. Translated: CATSDARMEVGGYTF.

The chain carries TRBV28 and TRBJ1-5, with D possibly being TRBD1 (5 bases). Germline CDR1 MDHEN, CDR2 SYDVKM. The CDR3 has 15 amino acids. The V and J ends lost 7 bases and 5 bases respectively, with 18 bases between them. In DNA form, the CDR3 reads TGTGCCAGCACCACTATGGGGGGTATGGATCAGCCCCAGCATTTT. As protein: CASTTMGGMDQPQHF.

The J gene is TRBJ2-2, the V gene TRBV28; D is unclear. Germline V lookup: CDR1 MDHEN, CDR2 SYDVKM. CDR3 length: 13 amino acids. Trimming stripped 3 bases from V and 6 bases from J, with 8 bases between. CDR3 sequence (DNA): TGTGCCAGCAGTTTCGGGTTACCCGGGGAGCTGTTTTTT. It translates to CASSFGLPGELFF.

The J gene is TRBJ2-7, the V gene TRBV7-2; unclear D gene. The V gene lost 6 bases and the J gene lost 5 bases, with 14 bases spanning the gap. The CDR3 runs 13 residues. Per germline, CDR1 SGHTA and CDR2 FQGNSA. Here the CDR3 reads CASSFAIGDEQYF. The CDR3 nucleotides are TGTGCCAGCAGTTTCGCGATCGGAGACGAGCAGTACTTC.

Details on this clone: Other DNA sequences in this specimen translate into the identical CDR3. The rearrangement joins TRBV6-5 to TRBJ1-5; perhaps TRBD1 as D (5 bases). Germline values: CDR1 MNHEY, CDR2 SVGAGI. The CDR3 extends over 12 amino acids. V lost 1 base, J lost 10 bases, and 8 bases lay in between. The CDR3 protein is CASSYWGGPQHF. The DNA of the CDR3 is TGTGCCAGCAGTTACTGGGGGGGACCCCAGCATTTT.

V usage is TRBV5-4 and J usage is TRBJ1-2, with 9 bases that match TRBD1. CDR3 length: 15 amino acids. Trimming cost V 4 bases and J 2 bases; bases outside gene matches: 6. Germline loops: CDR1 SGHNT, CDR2 YYREEE (reference sequence). CDR3 amino acids: CASSNRQGGNYGYTF. In nucleotides, the CDR3 is TGTGCCAGCAGCAATCGACAGGGGGGAAACTATGGCTACACCTTC.

J is TRBJ1-4 and V is TRBV21-1. TRBV21-1 is annotated as a pseudogene. CDR3 length: 15 residues. CDR3 sequence: CASSNPQGLNEKLFF. CDR3 sequence (DNA): TGTGCCAGCAGCAATCCCCAGGGACTTAATGAAAAACTGTTTTTT.

This rearrangement joins TRBV6-1 to TRBJ1-3; TRBD1 is a possible D gene (6 bases). The CDR3 is made up of 14 amino acids. With 5 bases removed from V and 4 bases from J, the gap between germline ends came to 12 bases. CDR1 is MNHNS, CDR2 SASEGT, per germline. The DNA for the CDR3 is TGTGCCAGCAGTCAGGGGAGGGTAGGAAACACCATATATTTT. This encodes CASSQGRVGNTIYF.

The chain uses TRBV11-3 and TRBJ2-3, with D perhaps matching TRBD1 (5 bases). CDR1 and CDR2 from the germline V gene are SGHNT and YENEEA. The CDR3 loop spans 15 amino acids. With 0 bases removed from V and 2 bases from J, the gap between germline ends came to 9 bases. As DNA, the CDR3 is TGTGCCAGCAGCTTAGATGGGGCACACACAGATACGCAGTATTTT. Translation: CASSLDGAHTDTQYF. Supplemented by reference TRBV11-3 and TRBJ2-3, the full variable domain reads EAGVVQSPRYKIIEKKQPVAFWCNPISGHNTLYWYLQNLGQGPELLIRYENEEAVDDSQLPKDRFSAERLKGVDSTLKIQPAELGDSAVYLCASSLDGAHTDTQYFGPGTRLTVL.

V and J are TRBV5-1 and TRBJ2-1; D gene ambiguous. Germline V lookup: CDR1 SGHRS, CDR2 YFSETQ. CDR3 length equals 12 residues. Trimming pared 2 bases from V and 5 bases from J, leaving 5 bases between. In nucleotides, the CDR3 is TGCGCCAGCAGCTTTTATGACAATGAGCAGTTCTTC. Encoded protein: CASSFYDNEQFF.

In DNA form, the CDR3 reads TGTGCCTGGAGGGGACTAGCCTACGAGCAGTACTTC. It translates to CAWRGLAYEQYF. The chain uses TRBV30 and TRBJ2-7; 8 positions match TRBD2. Germline-derived CDR1 and CDR2 are GTSNPN and SVGIG (reference sequence). J gave up 2 bases and V 3 bases, and 0 bases lay outside the gene matches. This CDR3 comprises 12 residues.

CDR3 residues: CASSLWSGGQETQYF. The DNA of the CDR3 is TGCGCCAGCAGCTTGTGGTCAGGGGGGCAAGAGACCCAGTACTTC. V is TRBV5-1 and J is TRBJ2-5; possible D gene TRBD1, 7 bases. The CDR3 is 15 amino acids. Trimming took 1 base from V and 2 from J, leaving 12 bases between them. CDR1 is SGHRS, CDR2 YFSETQ, per germline.

On this clone: This may be a read error, as it is one base from a much larger clone. The chain recombines TRBV11-2 with TRBJ1-1, with D possibly TRBD1 on 6 matching bases. Trimming stripped 2 bases from V and 4 bases from J, with 8 bases between. From germline, CDR1 is SGHAT and CDR2 FQNNGV. The CDR3 runs to 13 residues. CDR3 sequence reads: CASSLQGGTEAFF. DNA for the CDR3: TGTGCCAGCAGCTTACAAGGGGGCACTGAAGCTTTCTTT.